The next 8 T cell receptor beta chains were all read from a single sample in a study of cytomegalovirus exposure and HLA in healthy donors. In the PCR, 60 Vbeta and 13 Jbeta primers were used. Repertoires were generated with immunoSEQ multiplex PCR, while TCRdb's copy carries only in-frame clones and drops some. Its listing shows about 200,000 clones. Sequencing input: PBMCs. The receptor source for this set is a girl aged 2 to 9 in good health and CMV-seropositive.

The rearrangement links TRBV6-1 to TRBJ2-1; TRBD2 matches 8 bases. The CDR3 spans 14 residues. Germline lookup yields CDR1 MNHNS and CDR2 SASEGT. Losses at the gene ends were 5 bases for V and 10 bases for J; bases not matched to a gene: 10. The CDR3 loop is CASSLTAGDREQFF. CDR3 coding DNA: TGTGCCAGCAGTTTAACAGCGGGAGATAGGGAGCAGTTCTTC.

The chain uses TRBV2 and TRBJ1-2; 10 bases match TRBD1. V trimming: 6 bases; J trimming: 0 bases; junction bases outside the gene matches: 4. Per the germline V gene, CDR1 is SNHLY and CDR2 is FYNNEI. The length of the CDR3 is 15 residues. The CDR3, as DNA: TGTGCCAGCAGGGGGACAGGGGTGGCTAACTATGGCTACACCTTC. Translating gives CASRGTGVANYGYTF.

CDR3 DNA sequence: TGTGCCAGCACCCCTGGACAGGGACGGAACATTCAGTACTTC. Protein: CASTPGQGRNIQYF. V and J are TRBV7-9 and TRBJ2-4; TRBD1 agrees at 8 bases. This CDR3 region has 14 residues. Germline loops: CDR1 SEHNR, CDR2 FQNEAQ (reference sequence). V lost 7 bases to trimming and J lost 7 bases; unmatched junction nucleotides: 9.

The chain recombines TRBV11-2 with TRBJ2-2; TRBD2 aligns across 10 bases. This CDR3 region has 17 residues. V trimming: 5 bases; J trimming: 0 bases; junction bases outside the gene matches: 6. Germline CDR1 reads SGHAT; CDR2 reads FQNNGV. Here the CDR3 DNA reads TGTGCCAGCAGCCGTTGGACTAGCGGTGCGAACACCGGGGAGCTGTTTTTT. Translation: CASSRWTSGANTGELFF.

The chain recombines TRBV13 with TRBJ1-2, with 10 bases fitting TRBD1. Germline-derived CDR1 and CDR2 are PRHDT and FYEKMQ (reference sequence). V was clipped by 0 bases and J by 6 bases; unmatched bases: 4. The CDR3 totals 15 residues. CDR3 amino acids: CASSLGRDRGNGYTF. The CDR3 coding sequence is TGTGCCAGCAGCTTAGGTCGGGACAGGGGAAATGGCTACACCTTC. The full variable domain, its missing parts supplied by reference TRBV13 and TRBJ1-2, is AAGVIQSPRHLIKEKRETATLKCYPIPRHDTVYWYQQGPGQDPQFLISFYEKMQSDKGSIPDRFSAQQFSDYHSELNMSSLELGDSALYFCASSLGRDRGNGYTFGSGTRLTVV.

CDR3 region: CASSFRQGDGYTF. CDR3 bases: TGTGCCAGCAGCTTTCGACAGGGAGATGGCTACACCTTC. The chain is built from TRBV11-2 and TRBJ1-2, with 7 positions matching TRBD1. This CDR3 region has 13 residues. The junction had 4 bases not matched to a gene; V was cut back by 3 bases and J by 6 bases. Germline assignment: CDR1 SGHAT and CDR2 FQNNGV.

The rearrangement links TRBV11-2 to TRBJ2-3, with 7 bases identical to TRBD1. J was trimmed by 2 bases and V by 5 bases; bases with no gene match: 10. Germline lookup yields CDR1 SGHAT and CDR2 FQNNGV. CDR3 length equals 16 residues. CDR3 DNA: TGTGCCAGCAGCACACGACAGGGCGGCGACACAGATACGCAGTATTTT. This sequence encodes CASSTRQGGDTDTQYF.

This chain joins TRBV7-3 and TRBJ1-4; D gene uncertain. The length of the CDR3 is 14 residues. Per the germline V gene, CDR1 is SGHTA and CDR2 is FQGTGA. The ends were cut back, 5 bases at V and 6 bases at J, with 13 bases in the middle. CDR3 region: CASSKRREDEKLFF. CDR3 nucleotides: TGTGCCAGCAGCAAACGACGGGAGGATGAAAAACTGTTTTTT.